This note documents a single TCR beta chain sequence. Its antigen is unidentified. With 60 Vbeta and 13 Jbeta primers, the PCR was carried out. The method was immunoSEQ multiplex PCR; TCRdb's version includes in-frame clones alone and lacks a portion of them. The data show about 140,000 clones, 70% to 80% seen once. This record comes from a study of cytomegalovirus exposure and HLA in healthy donors. The study's findings and limits: The study reported that TCR beta sequences accurately predicted HLA-A and HLA-B alleles in most subjects. Fewer N-insertions (relative to the approximately 700-donor mean) were reportedly seen in an Asian-associated ancestry cluster in a later analysis.

The sequenced material came from PBMCs. The clonotype originates from a female donor in good health and CMV-seronegative.

The CDR3 protein is CASSPQRQYNEQFF. CDR3 DNA: TGTGCCAGCAGCCCTCAGAGACAGTACAATGAGCAGTTCTTC. The chain links TRBV6-5 to TRBJ2-1, with D possibly matching TRBD1 (5 bases). The V gene's germline CDR1 is MNHEY and CDR2 SVGAGI. V was shortened by 6 bases and J by 4 bases, with 13 bases between the two germline ends. The CDR3 totals 14 residues.